The 9 T cell receptor beta chains listed next were all sequenced from one sample in a study of identical twins. TCRdb re-analysed the 5' RACE reads in MiXCR, keeping a single row per CDR3 protein. This sample carries around 670,000 distinct CDR3 sequences, over 5% of them seen once, and the ten largest clones take 1.5% to 2%. Sequenced material: naive T cells sorted from blood. These receptors all come from a man younger than 35 in good health.

This clonotype was seen many times. J is TRBJ2-1 and V is TRBV10-3; TRBD2 aligns across 14 bases. J was trimmed by 4 bases and V by 4 bases; bases with no gene match: 18. Germline V gene lookup returns CDR1 ENHRY and CDR2 SYGVKD. The length of the CDR3 is 21 residues. Here the CDR3 DNA reads TGTGCCATCAGTGGGACACCGGGACTAGCGGGAGCCCATATGGATTACAATGAGCAGTTCTTC. Its protein product is CAISGTPGLAGAHMDYNEQFF.

The chain links TRBV6-1 to TRBJ1-3, with unresolved D. The V gene's germline CDR1 is MNHNS and CDR2 SASEGT. CDR3 length equals 15 residues. V was clipped by 4 bases and J by 4 bases, with 14 bases between them. CDR3 sequence reads: CASSAREGSGNTIYF. The DNA of the CDR3 is TGTGCCAGCAGTGCGAGAGAAGGGAGCGGAAACACCATATATTTT.

The V call is TRBV25-1, the J call TRBJ2-5; a weak D match, TRBD1 (6 bases). Between the trimmed V and J ends, which lost 0 bases and 5 bases, there was a span of 16 bases. Looked up from germline, CDR1 is MGHDK and CDR2 is SYGVNS. CDR3 length: 16 amino acids. Written as DNA, the CDR3 is TGTGCCAGCAGTGAATATAGGTCAGGGGCCGGGGAGACCCAGTACTTC. Amino acids: CASSEYRSGAGETQYF. Variable domain in full (rest from reference TRBV25-1 and TRBJ2-5): EADIYQTPRYLVIGTGKKITLECSQTMGHDKMYWYQQDPGMELHLIHYSYGVNSTEKGDLSSESTVSRIRTEHFPLTLESARPSHTSQYLCASSEYRSGAGETQYFGPGTRLLVL.

This clonotype was detected ten times or more. This rearrangement joins TRBV12-3 or TRBV12-4 to TRBJ2-3, with D possibly TRBD2 on 6 matching bases. V lost 6 bases, J lost 2 bases, and 9 bases lay in between. This CDR3 comprises 13 residues. Written as DNA, the CDR3 is TGTGCCAGCAGAAGCGGGTCCACAGATACGCAGTATTTT. This translates into CASRSGSTDTQYF.

This clonotype was seen repeatedly, ten times or more. This rearrangement joins TRBV20-1 to TRBJ2-6, with D hard to call. The CDR3 totals 13 residues. Germline CDR1 and CDR2: DFQATT and SNEGSKA (reference sequence). V dropped 3 bases and J dropped 0 bases, with 3 bases sitting between them. CDR3 sequence: CSASASGANVLTF. CDR3 in DNA: TGCAGTGCTAGTGCCTCTGGGGCCAACGTCCTGACTTTC.

This clonotype has a count of ten or more. J is TRBJ2-5 and V is TRBV10-3, with TRBD1 matching over 9 bases. The CDR3 totals 14 residues. J gave up 2 bases and V 4 bases, and 2 bases lay outside the gene matches. CDR1 and CDR2 from the germline V gene are ENHRY and SYGVKD. DNA for the CDR3: TGTGCCATCAGTGGCGGACAGGGGCAAGAGACCCAGTACTTC. Its protein is CAISGGQGQETQYF.

The chain employs TRBV2 and TRBJ2-1, with 8 bases aligning to TRBD1. Trimming at V came to 6 bases and at J to 9 bases, leaving 13 bases not matched to a gene. The CDR3 is 15 residues long. CDR1 SNHLY and CDR2 FYNNEI come from the germline V gene. CDR3 in amino acids: CASRPRTGFKGEQFF. CDR3 bases: TGTGCCAGCAGACCTAGGACAGGGTTCAAGGGTGAGCAGTTCTTC. The full variable domain, rest sourced from reference TRBV2 and TRBJ2-1, is EPEVTQTPSHQVTQMGQEVILRCVPISNHLYFYWYRQILGQKVEFLVSFYNNEISEKSEIFDDQFSVERPDGSNFTLKIRSTKLEDSAMYFCASRPRTGFKGEQFFGPGTRLTVL.

V and J are TRBV21-1 and TRBJ2-3; TRBD1, the table's D call, was not compared with the DNA. TRBV21-1 is termed a pseudogene. The CDR3 spans 16 residues. CDR3 nucleotides: TGTGCCAGCACCCCGCCGGGACACCAAATAACAGATACGCAGTATTTT. Its translation: CASTPPGHQITDTQYF.

This clonotype has a count of ten or more. The chain is built from TRBV24-1 and TRBJ1-5; D is unresolved. This CDR3 is built from 13 residues. Germline V gives CDR1 KGHDR, CDR2 SFDVKD. V lost 1 base and J lost 5, with 5 bases in between. The CDR3 loop is CATSDLPDQPQHF. CDR3 DNA sequence: TGTGCCACCAGTGATTTACCAGATCAGCCCCAGCATTTT.